The source of this T cell receptor beta chain is a study of cytomegalovirus exposure and HLA in healthy donors. The donors were in the roughly 120-subject validation cohort, distinct from the approximately 670-subject first cohort. There are 13 residues in the CDR3. Germline V lookup: CDR1 SGHDT, CDR2 YYEEEE. V lost 4 bases, J lost 6 bases, and 12 bases lay in between. The protocol was immunoSEQ multiplex PCR, while the TCRdb copy is restricted to in-frame clones and leaves out a portion. The sample includes nearly 110,000 clones, around 89% seen only once; the top ten take about 1.8%. This TCR was sampled from a woman younger than 35 in good health and CMV-seropositive. The J gene is TRBJ2-3, the V gene TRBV5-6; no reliable D call. The sample was PBMCs. The CDR3 spells CASSRDLPDTQYF. CDR3 nucleotides: TGTGCCAGCAGCAGAGACTTACCCGATACGCAGTATTTT.